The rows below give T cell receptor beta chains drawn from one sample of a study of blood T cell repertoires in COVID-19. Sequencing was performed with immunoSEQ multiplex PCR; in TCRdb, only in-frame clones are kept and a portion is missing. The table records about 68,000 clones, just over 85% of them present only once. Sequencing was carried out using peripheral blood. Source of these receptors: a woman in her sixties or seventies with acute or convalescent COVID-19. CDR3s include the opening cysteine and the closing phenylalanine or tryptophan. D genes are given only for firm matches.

CDR3aa: CASSRDSYTEAFF
j_gene: TRBJ1-1
v_gene: TRBV12-3/TRBV12-4
d_gene: TRBD1

CDR3aa: CASSQFAAVLGGYTF
j_gene: TRBJ1-2
v_gene: TRBV14
d_gene: NA

CDR3aa: CASSQDEAGSHILYEQYF
j_gene: TRBJ2-7
v_gene: TRBV4-2
d_gene: NA

CDR3aa: CAVLGRGSTGELFF
j_gene: TRBJ2-2
v_gene: TRBV15
d_gene: NA

CDR3aa: CASSRKRQISGANVLTF
j_gene: TRBJ2-6
v_gene: TRBV5-6
d_gene: NA

CDR3aa: CASSILSVQGSGTEAFF
j_gene: TRBJ1-1
v_gene: TRBV19
d_gene: NA

CDR3aa: CASSQGRVSYNEQFF
j_gene: TRBJ2-1
v_gene: TRBV7-3
d_gene: NA

CDR3aa: CASSLGFVATEAFF
j_gene: TRBJ1-1
v_gene: TRBV28
d_gene: NA

CDR3aa: CASSARRQGNTGELFF
j_gene: TRBJ2-2
v_gene: TRBV5-1
d_gene: TRBD1

CDR3aa: CASSVPGSGETQYF
j_gene: TRBJ2-5
v_gene: TRBV7-9
d_gene: NA

CDR3aa: CASSLSSGSWDTQYF
j_gene: TRBJ2-3
v_gene: TRBV7-9
d_gene: TRBD2